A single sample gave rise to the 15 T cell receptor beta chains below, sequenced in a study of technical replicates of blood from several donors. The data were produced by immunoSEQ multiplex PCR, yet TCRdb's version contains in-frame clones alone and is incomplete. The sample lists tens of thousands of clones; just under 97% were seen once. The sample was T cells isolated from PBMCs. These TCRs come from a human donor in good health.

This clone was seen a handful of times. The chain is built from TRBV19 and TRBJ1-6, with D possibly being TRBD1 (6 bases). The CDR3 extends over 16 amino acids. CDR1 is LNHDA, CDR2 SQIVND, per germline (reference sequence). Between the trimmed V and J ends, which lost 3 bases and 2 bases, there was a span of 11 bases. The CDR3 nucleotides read TGTGCCAGTAGTATGACAGGAATTACCTATAATTCACCCCTCCACTTT. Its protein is CASSMTGITYNSPLHF.

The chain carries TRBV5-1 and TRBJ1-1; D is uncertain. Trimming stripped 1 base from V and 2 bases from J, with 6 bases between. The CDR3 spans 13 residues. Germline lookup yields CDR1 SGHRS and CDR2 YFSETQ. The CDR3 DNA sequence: TGCGCCAGCAGCTTGTACAGAAACACTGAAGCTTTCTTT. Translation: CASSLYRNTEAFF.

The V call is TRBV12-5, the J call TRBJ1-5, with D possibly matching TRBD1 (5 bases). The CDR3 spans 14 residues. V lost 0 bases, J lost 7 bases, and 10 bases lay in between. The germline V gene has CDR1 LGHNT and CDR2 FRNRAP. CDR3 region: CASGLVAGRQPQHF. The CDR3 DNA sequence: TGTGCTAGTGGTTTGGTGGCAGGGAGGCAGCCCCAGCATTTT.

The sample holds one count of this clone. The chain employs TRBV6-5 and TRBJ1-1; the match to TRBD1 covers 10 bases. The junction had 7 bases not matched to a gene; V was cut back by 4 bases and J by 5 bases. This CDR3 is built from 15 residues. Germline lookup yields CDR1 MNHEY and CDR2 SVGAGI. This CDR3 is CASSSRGTGVTEAFF. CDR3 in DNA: TGTGCCAGCAGTTCTCGAGGGACAGGGGTTACTGAAGCTTTCTTT.

The CDR3 bases are TGTGCCAGCTCCATATTTAGAAGTATCGGGTTGGAAGCTTTCTTT. Translation: CASSIFRSIGLEAFF. The chain couples TRBV2 to TRBJ1-1; D is undetermined. CDR3 size: 15 residues. Looked up from germline, CDR1 is SNHLY and CDR2 is FYNNEI. V gave up 8 bases and J gave up 8 bases, with 24 bases separating them.

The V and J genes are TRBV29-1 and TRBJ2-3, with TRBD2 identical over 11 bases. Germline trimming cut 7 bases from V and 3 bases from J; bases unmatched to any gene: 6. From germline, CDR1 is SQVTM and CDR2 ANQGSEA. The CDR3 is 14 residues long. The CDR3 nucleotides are TGCAGCGCCACTAGCGGGGGCGGAACAGATACGCAGTATTTT. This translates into CSATSGGGTDTQYF.

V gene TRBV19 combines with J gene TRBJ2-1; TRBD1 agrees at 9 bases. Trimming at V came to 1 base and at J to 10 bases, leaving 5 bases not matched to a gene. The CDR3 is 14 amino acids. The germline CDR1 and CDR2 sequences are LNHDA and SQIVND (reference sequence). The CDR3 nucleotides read TGTGCCAGTAGTATAGTGAGACAGGGGGGCGAGCAGTTCTTC. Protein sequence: CASSIVRQGGEQFF.

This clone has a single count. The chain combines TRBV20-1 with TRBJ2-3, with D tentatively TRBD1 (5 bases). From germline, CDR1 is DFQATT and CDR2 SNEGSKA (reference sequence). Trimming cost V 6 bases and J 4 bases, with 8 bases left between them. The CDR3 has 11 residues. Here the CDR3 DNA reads TGCAGTGCCAGGGTTGCAGATACGCAGTATTTT. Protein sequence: CSARVADTQYF.

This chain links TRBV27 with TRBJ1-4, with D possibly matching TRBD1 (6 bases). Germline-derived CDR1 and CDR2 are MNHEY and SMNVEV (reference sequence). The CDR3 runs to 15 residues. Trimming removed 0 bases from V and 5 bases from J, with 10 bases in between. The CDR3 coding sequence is TGTGCCAGCAGTTTATCGGACAGATCCAATGAAAAACTGTTTTTT. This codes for CASSLSDRSNEKLFF.

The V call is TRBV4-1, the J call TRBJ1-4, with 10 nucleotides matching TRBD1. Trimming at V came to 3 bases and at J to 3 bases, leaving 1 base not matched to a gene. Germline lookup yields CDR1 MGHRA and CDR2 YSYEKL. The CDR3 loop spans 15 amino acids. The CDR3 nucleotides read TGCGCCAGCAGCCAGGACAGGGGGTCTAATGAAAAACTGTTTTTT. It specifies CASSQDRGSNEKLFF.

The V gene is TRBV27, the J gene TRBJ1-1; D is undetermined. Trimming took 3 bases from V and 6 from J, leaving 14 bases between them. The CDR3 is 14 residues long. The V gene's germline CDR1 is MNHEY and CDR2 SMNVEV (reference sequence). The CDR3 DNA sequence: TGTGCCAGCAGTTTTGACCCCAGGCCCTCTGAAGCTTTCTTT. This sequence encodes CASSFDPRPSEAFF.

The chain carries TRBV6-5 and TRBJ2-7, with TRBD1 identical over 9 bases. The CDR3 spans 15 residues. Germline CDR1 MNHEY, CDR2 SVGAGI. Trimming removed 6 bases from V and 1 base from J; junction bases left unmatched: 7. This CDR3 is CASSWDRETSYEQYF. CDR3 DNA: TGTGCCAGCAGCTGGGACAGGGAAACTTCCTACGAGCAGTACTTC.

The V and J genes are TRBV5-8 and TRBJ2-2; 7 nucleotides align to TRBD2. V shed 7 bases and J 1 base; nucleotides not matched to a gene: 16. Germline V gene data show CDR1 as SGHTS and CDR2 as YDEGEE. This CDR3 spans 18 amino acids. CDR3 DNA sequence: TGTGCCAGCGAGGCCAGCGGGGTTAAAACTCTGAACACCGGGGAGCTGTTTTTT. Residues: CASEASGVKTLNTGELFF.

The CDR3 loop is CASSLASPYEQYF. Here the CDR3 DNA reads TGCGCCAGCAGCTTGGCTAGCCCGTACGAGCAGTACTTC. V gene TRBV5-1 combines with J gene TRBJ2-7; a weak D match, TRBD2 (5 bases). This CDR3 is 13 amino acids long. The germline V and J ends were trimmed by 0 bases and 4 bases, with 8 bases remaining between them. Germline loops: CDR1 SGHRS, CDR2 YFSETQ.

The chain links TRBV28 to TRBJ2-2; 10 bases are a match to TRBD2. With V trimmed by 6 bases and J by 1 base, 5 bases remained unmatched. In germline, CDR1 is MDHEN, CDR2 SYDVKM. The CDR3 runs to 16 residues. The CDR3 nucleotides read TGTGCCAGCAGACTAGCGGGAAACTTGAACACCGGGGAGCTGTTTTTT. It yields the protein CASRLAGNLNTGELFF.